The 17 T cell receptor beta chains below were found in one sample sequenced in a study of blood T cells in healthy people across ages. A second PCR, run for roughly 6 to 11 cycles, used a sample-barcoded 5' primer plus a J-beta primer mix. TCRdb independently ran MiXCR on the 5' RACE reads; one entry per CDR3 protein. The sample carries about 760,000 distinct CDR3 sequences, roughly 25% recorded once. The data were also submitted as part of a second study, on T cells of mothers and their children.

Material: blood. The receptors stem from a boy under 18 in good health.

This clonotype was recorded a few times. The rearrangement uses TRBV7-6 and TRBJ2-1, with D possibly called TRBD1 or TRBD2 (5 bases each). Germline CDR1 is SGHVS and CDR2 is FNYEAQ. The CDR3 contains 18 residues. Deletions cut 2 bases from V and 0 bases from J, with 17 bases between. The CDR3 region has the DNA TGTGCCAGCAGCTTATTCGCTCGGGGACCCGCCTCCTACAATGAGCAGTTCTTC. Protein sequence: CASSLFARGPASYNEQFF.

This clonotype was detected a few times. The V and J genes are TRBV20-1 and TRBJ2-3, with 7 bases fitting TRBD2. The trim removed 0 bases at V and 2 bases at J, leaving 8 bases unmatched. The CDR3 spans 16 residues. CDR1 is DFQATT, CDR2 SNEGSKA, per germline (reference sequence). The CDR3 DNA is TGCAGTGCTAGAGATTTCCTAGCGGCTTACACAGATACGCAGTATTTT. As protein: CSARDFLAAYTDTQYF.

The chain employs TRBV6-1 and TRBJ2-6, with 8 bases aligning to TRBD1. V dropped 5 bases and J dropped 1; count of bases not matched to a gene: 22. CDR1 MNHNS and CDR2 SASEGT come from the germline V gene. This CDR3 contains 22 residues. The CDR3 nucleotides read TGTGCCAGCAGTACCTTCCGGACAGGGTCTCCGCTATCGGTTTCTGGGGCCAACGTCCTGACTTTC. Encoded protein: CASSTFRTGSPLSVSGANVLTF.

This chain uses TRBV7-2 with TRBJ2-3; TRBD2 agrees at 13 bases. This CDR3 region has 17 residues. The junction had 6 bases not matched to a gene; V was cut back by 5 bases and J by 1 base. CDR1 SGHTA and CDR2 FQGNSA come from the germline V gene. The CDR3 DNA follows: TGTGCCAGCAGCCGAAGCGGACTAGCGGGGGGCACAGATACGCAGTATTTT. This encodes CASSRSGLAGGTDTQYF.

This clonotype was detected only a few times. The J gene is TRBJ1-1, the V gene TRBV27; no firm D call. Germline V lookup: CDR1 MNHEY, CDR2 SMNVEV (reference sequence). V lost 6 bases and J lost 0, with 14 bases in between. The CDR3 runs to 15 residues. The CDR3 region is CASSSLLGMNTEAFF. The DNA for the CDR3 is TGTGCCAGCAGCTCCCTTTTGGGGATGAACACTGAAGCTTTCTTT.

The rearrangement links TRBV9 to TRBJ2-1; D is ambiguous. This CDR3 has 14 residues. CDR1 and CDR2 from the germline V gene are SGDLS and YYNGEE. With 4 bases removed from V and 3 bases from J, the gap between germline ends came to 11 bases. The CDR3 coding sequence is TGTGCCAGCAGCCCGACCCCGAGCTACAATGAGCAGTTCTTC. Translation: CASSPTPSYNEQFF. The full variable domain, with the rest looked up from reference TRBV9 and TRBJ2-1, is DSGVTQTPKHLITATGQRVTLRCSPRSGDLSVYWYQQSLDQGLQFLIQYYNGEERAKGNILERFSAQQFPDLHSELNLSSLELGDSALYFCASSPTPSYNEQFFGPGTRLTVL.

This sequence joins TRBV7-2 and TRBJ1-4; 7 nucleotides line up with TRBD1. CDR3 length: 15 residues. V dropped 4 bases and J dropped 3; count of bases not matched to a gene: 5. The V gene's germline CDR1 is SGHTA and CDR2 FQGNSA. DNA of the CDR3: TGTGCCAGCAGCTCGCTGACAGGGCCTAATGAAAAACTGTTTTTT. Its translation is CASSSLTGPNEKLFF.

This clonotype was counted a few times. This chain connects TRBV7-2 to TRBJ1-5, with 7 bases matching TRBD1. Germline values: CDR1 SGHTA, CDR2 FQGNSA. The V and J ends lost 5 bases and 0 bases, in that order; junction bases with no gene match: 13. The CDR3 is 18 amino acids. The chain's CDR3 is CASSPRGRGQFSNQPQHF. As DNA, the CDR3 is TGTGCCAGCAGCCCGAGGGGGAGGGGGCAATTTAGCAATCAGCCCCAGCATTTT.

This clonotype was observed a few times. The rearrangement uses TRBV7-6 and TRBJ1-1; D perhaps matches TRBD1 (6 bases). The V gene's germline CDR1 is SGHVS and CDR2 FNYEAQ. V dropped 0 bases and J dropped 0 bases, with 8 bases sitting between them. The CDR3 has 15 residues. CDR3 sequence: CASSLAGGMNTEAFF. Here the CDR3 DNA reads TGTGCCAGCAGCTTAGCGGGGGGCATGAACACTGAAGCTTTCTTT.

This clonotype has only a few counts. This rearrangement joins TRBV29-1 to TRBJ2-7, with D perhaps given as TRBD1 or TRBD2 (5 bases each). V shed 3 bases and J shed 2 bases, with 14 bases lying between them. CDR1 and CDR2 from the germline V gene are SQVTM and ANQGSEA. The CDR3 loop spans 14 amino acids. The CDR3 region has the DNA TGCAGCGTTGAGGGACCCCAGGGAACCTACGAGCAGTACTTC. It is translated as CSVEGPQGTYEQYF.

This clonotype was counted a single time. CDR3 loop: CASSLDTGGQETQYF. CDR3 bases: TGTGCCAGCAGCTTAGATACCGGGGGCCAAGAGACCCAGTACTTC. This chain uses TRBV11-2 with TRBJ2-5, with D maybe TRBD2 (6 bases). This CDR3 has 15 amino acids. Trimming removed 0 bases at V and 1 base at J, with 9 bases between. Per the germline V gene, CDR1 is SGHAT and CDR2 is FQNNGV.

The chain employs TRBV11-1 and TRBJ1-1; 8 bases fit TRBD1. J gave up 0 bases and V 2 bases, and 11 bases lay outside the gene matches. Germline CDR1 and CDR2: SGHAT and FQDESV (reference sequence). CDR3 length: 18 amino acids. CDR3 sequence reads: CASSLSPQGASMNTEAFF. The CDR3 DNA reads as TGTGCCAGCAGCTTAAGTCCCCAGGGGGCATCGATGAACACTGAAGCTTTCTTT.

This clonotype was seen a handful of times. One end of the junction fails to match germline, which may point to a read error. The DNA for the CDR3 is TGCGCCACCAGCAGAGATCGGTTGAAGCAGTATTTT. Translating gives CATSRDRLKQYF. V and J are TRBV15 and TRBJ2-3; D gene unclear. The germline V gene encodes CDR1 LNHNV and CDR2 YYDKDF (reference sequence). CDR3 length: 12 residues. Using reference TRBV15 and TRBJ2-3 for the parts outside the CDR3, the full variable domain is DAMVIQNPRYQVTQFGKPVTLSCSQTLNHNVMYWYQQKSSQAPKLLFHYYDKDFNNEADTPDNFQSRRPNTSFCFLDIRSPGLGDTAMYLCATSRDRLKQYFGPGTRLTVL.

This chain joins TRBV28 and TRBJ2-2; D perhaps matches TRBD2 (5 bases). Germline V gene data show CDR1 as MDHEN and CDR2 as SYDVKM. The V and J ends lost 7 bases and 5 bases respectively, with 11 bases between them. The CDR3 totals 13 residues. CDR3 sequence: CASTGGRTGELFF. Here the CDR3 DNA reads TGTGCCAGCACCGGAGGACGGACCGGGGAGCTGTTTTTT.

The J gene is TRBJ2-5, the V gene TRBV13, with TRBD1 identical over 11 bases. The CDR3 consists of 16 residues. V was clipped by 5 bases and J by 5 bases; unmatched bases: 10. Germline CDR1 and CDR2: PRHDT and FYEKMQ (reference sequence). The CDR3 DNA is TGTGCCAGCAGCCCGGGACAGGGGGACGAGATCGAGACCCAGTACTTC. Protein sequence: CASSPGQGDEIETQYF.

The DNA for the CDR3 is TGTGCCAGCAGCCGCCTGGGGTTTGGTGAAAAACTGTTTTTT. It translates to CASSRLGFGEKLFF. The chain carries TRBV7-9 and TRBJ1-4; D gene uncertain. The CDR3 spans 14 residues. Trimming removed 5 bases from V and 7 bases from J, with 14 bases in between. From germline, CDR1 is SEHNR and CDR2 FQNEAQ (reference sequence).

This clonotype was observed once. Its ends do not fully match the called genes, so a read error is possible. The chain has TRBV12-3 or TRBV12-4 and TRBJ2-3; 8 bases line up with TRBD2. The CDR3 is made up of 16 amino acids. CDR3 residues: CASSSPDWAGGDAQYF. The DNA for the CDR3 is TGTGCCAGCAGTTCCCCGGACTGGGCGGGGGGAGATGCGCAGTATTTT.